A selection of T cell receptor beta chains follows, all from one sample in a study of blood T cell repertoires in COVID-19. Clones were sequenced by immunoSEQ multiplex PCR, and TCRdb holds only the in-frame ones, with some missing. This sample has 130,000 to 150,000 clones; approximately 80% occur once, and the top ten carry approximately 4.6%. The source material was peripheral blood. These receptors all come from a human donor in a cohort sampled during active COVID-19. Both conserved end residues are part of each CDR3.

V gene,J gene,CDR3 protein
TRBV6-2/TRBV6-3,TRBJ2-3,CASSLGIAGVGTDTQYF
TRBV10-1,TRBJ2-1,CASRRDSGGEPHNEQFF
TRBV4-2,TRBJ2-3,CASSRKGTSGGFRTDTQYF
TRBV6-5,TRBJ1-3,CASSYGGGGNTIYF
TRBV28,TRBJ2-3,CASIMSGGGTDTQYF
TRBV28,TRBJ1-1,CASSLDRGATEAFF
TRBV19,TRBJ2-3,CASSEGDVADTQYF
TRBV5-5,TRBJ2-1,CASSRTSGRDYNEQFF
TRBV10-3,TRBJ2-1,CAIRGLAGDGDEQFF
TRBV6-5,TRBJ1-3,CASSRDRVSGNTIYF
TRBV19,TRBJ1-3,CASSIRDSGNTIYF
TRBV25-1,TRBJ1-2,CASSESGDYGYTF
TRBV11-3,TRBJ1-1,CASSLVFGTNTEAFF
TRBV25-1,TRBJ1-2,CASSSRGGSYGYTF
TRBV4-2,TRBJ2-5,CASSPIIAGTQETQYF
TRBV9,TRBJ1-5,CASSRGQGGQPQHF
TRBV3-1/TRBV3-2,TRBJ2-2,CASTQLRGRTGELFF
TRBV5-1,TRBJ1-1,CASSPLTGTGAEAFF
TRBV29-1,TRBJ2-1,CSMDRDNEQFF
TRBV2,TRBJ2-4,CASSPSQWTSGKNIQYF
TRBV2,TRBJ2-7,CASSESVSGGRYEQYF
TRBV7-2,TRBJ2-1,CASSPHSGTSYNEQFF
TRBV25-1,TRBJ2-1,CASSDLTGSSYNEQFF
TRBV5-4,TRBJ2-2,CASSKGQGANTGELFF
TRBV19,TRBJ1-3,CASRDNSGNTIYF
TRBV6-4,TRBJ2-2,CASSPSGRNPGELFF
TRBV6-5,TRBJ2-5,CASSWAGDQETQYF
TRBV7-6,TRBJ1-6,CASSLRDSPNSPLHF
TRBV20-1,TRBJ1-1,CSANRGTEAFF
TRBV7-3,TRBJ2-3,CASSLGQGRRTDTQYF
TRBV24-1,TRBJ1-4,CATSDSRTAGSEKLFF
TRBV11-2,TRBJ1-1,CASSSSRTVGEAFF
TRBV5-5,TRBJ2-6,CASSFPVYTSLRDSNVLTF
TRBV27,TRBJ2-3,CASSGAHAGSTDTQYF
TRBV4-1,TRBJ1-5,CASSQDRTGVNQPQHF
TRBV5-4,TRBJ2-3,CASSLAMTSGRADTQYF
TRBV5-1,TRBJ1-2,CASSGQGGNVGYTF